This note documents a single T cell receptor (beta chain) sequence. This sample was taken from a study of T cells in Graves' hyperthyroidism and ophthalmopathy. Researchers amplified the TCR beta CDR3 regions from RNA transcripts. The TCR CDR3 was amplified in a first-round RT-PCR using the HTBI primer set. MiXCR, applied by TCRdb to the multiplex PCR reads, yields one record per CDR3 protein. The sample lists a few hundred thousand distinct CDR3 sequences; about 20% were seen once. This receptor was identified in a woman in her 70s with Graves' ophthalmopathy. Sequenced: blood.

CDR3 sequence reads: CSARDEQVFTGELFF. CDR3 DNA sequence: TGCAGTGCTAGAGATGAACAGGTCTTCACCGGGGAGCTGTTTTTT. This sequence joins TRBV20-1 and TRBJ2-2; possibly TRBD1 for D (5 bases). The CDR3 runs to 15 residues. Germline CDR1 is DFQATT and CDR2 is SNEGSKA (reference sequence). The V and J ends lost 0 bases and 4 bases respectively, with 12 bases between them.